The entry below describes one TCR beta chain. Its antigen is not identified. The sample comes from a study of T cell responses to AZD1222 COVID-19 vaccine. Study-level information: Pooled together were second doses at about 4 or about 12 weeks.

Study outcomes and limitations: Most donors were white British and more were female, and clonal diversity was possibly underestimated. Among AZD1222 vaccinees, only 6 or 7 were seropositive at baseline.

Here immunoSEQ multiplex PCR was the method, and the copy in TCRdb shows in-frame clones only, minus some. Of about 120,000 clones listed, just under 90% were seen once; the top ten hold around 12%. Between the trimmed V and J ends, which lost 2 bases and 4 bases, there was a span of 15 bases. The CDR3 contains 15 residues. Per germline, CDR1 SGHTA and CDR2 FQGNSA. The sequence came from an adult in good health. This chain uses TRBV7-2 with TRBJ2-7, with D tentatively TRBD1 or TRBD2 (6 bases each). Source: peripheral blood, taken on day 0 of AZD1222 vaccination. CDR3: CASSLSWGAGYEQYF. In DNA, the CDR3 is TGTGCCAGCAGCTTATCGTGGGGGGCAGGGTACGAGCAGTACTTC.